Below are 27 T cell receptor beta chains sequenced from a single sample in a study of CD8 T cells in ankylosing spondylitis. Findings and limits, study-wide: What appeared characteristic of ankylosing spondylitis blood was a TCR beta motif of about eight highly homologous variants.

These receptors are not linked to any known antigen. Using its own MiXCR run on the 5' RACE reads, TCRdb lists one record per CDR3 protein. The repertoire holds some 800,000 distinct CDR3 sequences, with approximately 12% as singletons. The sample comprised blood, either unsorted or a sorted T cell fraction (not recorded which). Receptor source: a male donor with ankylosing spondylitis.

This clonotype was counted a few times. The chain carries TRBV12-3 or TRBV12-4 and TRBJ1-5; D is unclear. This CDR3 is built from 14 residues. Trimming took 0 bases from V and 3 from J, leaving 6 bases between them. Here the CDR3 reads CASSLAEFNQPQHF. CDR3 bases: TGTGCCAGCAGTTTAGCAGAATTCAATCAGCCCCAGCATTTT.

This clonotype was counted at least ten times. V gene TRBV7-2 combines with J gene TRBJ2-1; D gene uncertain. The CDR3 spans 16 residues. CDR1 is SGHTA and CDR2 is FQGNSA in the germline V gene. The V end lost 5 bases, the J end lost 5 bases, and 19 bases lay between the germline ends. The CDR3 DNA follows: TGTGCCAGCAGCCCCCCGAGCTCACAGATTAACAATGAGCAGTTCTTC. Its translation is CASSPPSSQINNEQFF.

This clonotype has a count of ten or more. This chain links TRBV20-1 with TRBJ2-5; 9 nucleotides align to TRBD2. Looked up from germline, CDR1 is DFQATT and CDR2 is SNEGSKA (reference sequence). This CDR3 has 14 amino acids. The V segment lost 7 bases and the J segment 2 bases; nucleotides outside the gene matches: 8. CDR3 protein: CSVRGLALQETQYF. The CDR3 coding sequence is TGCAGTGTTCGAGGACTAGCGCTGCAAGAGACCCAGTACTTC.

The chain is built from TRBV28 and TRBJ2-6; possibly TRBD1 or TRBD2 for D (5 bases each). Germline CDR1 is MDHEN and CDR2 is SYDVKM. Trimming left V 5 bases short and J 2 bases short, with 10 bases between. The CDR3 consists of 15 residues. CDR3 residues: CASSGGRTGANVLTF. CDR3 bases: TGTGCCAGCAGTGGGGGTAGAACTGGGGCCAACGTCCTGACTTTC.

The genes are TRBV6-1 and TRBJ1-2; D gene unclear. Per germline, CDR1 MNHNS and CDR2 SASEGT. The CDR3 is made up of 15 amino acids. V shed 4 bases and J shed 5 bases, with 17 bases lying between them. This chain's CDR3 is CASSADVPAGYGYTF. In DNA, the CDR3 is TGTGCCAGCAGTGCGGACGTCCCGGCTGGGTATGGCTACACCTTC.

In this sample, this clonotype turned up a few times. The chain links TRBV7-2 to TRBJ1-1; TRBD1 agrees at 7 bases. The CDR3 is 15 amino acids. J lost 3 bases, V lost 5 bases, and 9 bases had no gene match. Germline V gene lookup returns CDR1 SGHTA and CDR2 FQGNSA. The CDR3 here is CASSPQTGSYTEAFF. As DNA, the CDR3 is TGTGCCAGCAGCCCCCAGACAGGGAGCTACACTGAAGCTTTCTTT.

This CDR3 is CASTPDGSSSYEQYF. CDR3 nucleotides: TGTGCCAGCACTCCGGACGGCTCCAGCTCCTACGAGCAGTACTTC. The chain couples TRBV6-2 or TRBV6-3 to TRBJ2-7; D is uncertain. The germline gives CDR1 MNHEY, CDR2 SVGEGT. The CDR3 runs to 15 residues. V was pared by 7 bases and J by 0 bases, with 16 bases between.

This chain uses TRBV11-2 with TRBJ1-2; no definite D call. V lost 6 bases and J 2 bases, leaving 7 bases between the germline ends. The germline CDR1 and CDR2 sequences are SGHAT and FQNNGV. This CDR3 region has 12 residues. This CDR3 is CASSHLNYGYTF. CDR3 nucleotides: TGTGCCAGCAGTCACTTAAACTATGGCTACACCTTC.

This clonotype was observed a few times. The CDR3 spells CSARGAVEQFF. CDR3 DNA: TGCAGTGCTAGGGGCGCTGTTGAGCAGTTCTTC. This chain connects TRBV20-1 to TRBJ2-1; D gene unclear. The CDR3 sequence is 11 residues long. Germline V lookup: CDR1 DFQATT, CDR2 SNEGSKA (reference sequence). V lost 3 bases to trimming and J lost 9 bases, with 9 bases between them.

The chain recombines TRBV11-2 with TRBJ2-1, with a weak D call TRBD1 (5 bases). The V and J ends lost 5 bases and 0 bases respectively, with 11 bases between them. The CDR3 has 15 residues. Looked up from germline, CDR1 is SGHAT and CDR2 is FQNNGV. The CDR3 reads CASSEGVSSYNEQFF. As DNA, the CDR3 is TGTGCCAGCAGCGAAGGGGTGAGCTCCTACAATGAGCAGTTCTTC.

This clonotype was seen more than once but under ten times. V and J are TRBV6-1 and TRBJ2-3; D is possibly TRBD1 or TRBD2 (5 bases each). CDR3 length: 14 residues. Germline V gene sequence: CDR1 MNHNS, CDR2 SASEGT. The V end was cut by 7 bases, the J end by 6 bases, with 17 bases between. The CDR3 bases are TGTGCCAGCACGTCCGGGACCTTGCGTGATACGCAGTATTTT. It encodes CASTSGTLRDTQYF.

In this sample, this clonotype turned up many times. The chain employs TRBV10-2 and TRBJ2-2; D not resolved. Looked up from germline, CDR1 is WSHSY and CDR2 is SAAADI. This CDR3 spans 12 amino acids. The V end was cut by 6 bases, the J end by 6 bases, with 8 bases between. For the CDR3, the DNA is TGCGCCAGCAGCCGCGGACCCGGGGAGCTGTTTTTT. It encodes CASSRGPGELFF.

This clonotype was picked up many times. The CDR3 nucleotides read TGTGCCAGCAGCTTGTCCGGGAGGGACACCGGGGAGCTGTTTTTT. Residues: CASSLSGRDTGELFF. The chain carries TRBV7-2 and TRBJ2-2, with 8 nucleotides matching TRBD2. This CDR3 has 15 amino acids. Germline V gene data show CDR1 as SGHTA and CDR2 as FQGNSA. Losses at the gene ends were 3 bases for V and 3 bases for J; bases not matched to a gene: 3.

The chain carries TRBV7-9 and TRBJ2-7; 12 positions agree with TRBD1. Per the germline V gene, CDR1 is SEHNR and CDR2 is FQNEAQ (reference sequence). V was pared by 5 bases and J by 4 bases, with 6 bases of the junction left unmatched. The CDR3 covers 15 residues. The CDR3 loop is CASSPGTGGLYEQYF. CDR3 in DNA: TGTGCCAGCAGCCCCGGGACAGGGGGCTTATACGAGCAGTACTTC.

This clonotype has a count of ten or more. The genes are TRBV10-3 and TRBJ1-6; 7 bases are a match to TRBD1. Germline trimming cut 3 bases from V and 7 bases from J; bases unmatched to any gene: 6. The CDR3 is 15 amino acids. The germline V gene has CDR1 ENHRY and CDR2 SYGVKD. The CDR3 loop reads CAISDRDSENSPLHF. DNA of the CDR3: TGTGCCATCAGTGATCGGGACAGCGAAAATTCACCCCTCCACTTT.

V and J are TRBV5-1 and TRBJ1-4; D is possibly TRBD1 (5 bases). V lost 0 bases and J lost 3, with 12 bases in between. From germline, CDR1 is SGHRS and CDR2 YFSETQ. The CDR3 is 16 residues long. The DNA of the CDR3 is TGCGCCAGCAGCTTGGATAATCAGGGTTCTAATGAAAAACTGTTTTTT. Protein product: CASSLDNQGSNEKLFF.

The chain links TRBV20-1 to TRBJ2-3; D ambiguous. The V end lost 0 bases, the J end lost 2 bases, and 15 bases lay between the germline ends. Germline assignment: CDR1 DFQATT and CDR2 SNEGSKA (reference sequence). This CDR3 region has 16 residues. CDR3 region: CSARDLSRLNTDTQYF. The CDR3 nucleotides read TGCAGTGCTAGAGATTTGAGCAGGCTAAACACAGATACGCAGTATTTT.

The J gene is TRBJ1-2, the V gene TRBV20-1; D gene uncertain. The CDR3 consists of 13 residues. V was clipped by 3 bases and J by 3 bases, with 11 bases between them. The germline gives CDR1 DFQATT, CDR2 SNEGSKA (reference sequence). The chain's CDR3 is CSARTASYYGYTF. CDR3 sequence (DNA): TGCAGTGCTAGGACGGCCTCCTACTATGGCTACACCTTC.

The rearrangement joins TRBV19 to TRBJ1-6; D is possibly TRBD1 (6 bases). The CDR3 sequence is 15 residues long. The V gene lost 3 bases and the J gene lost 9 bases, with 15 bases spanning the gap. Germline V gene sequence: CDR1 LNHDA, CDR2 SQIVND (reference sequence). CDR3 DNA sequence: TGTGCCAGTAGTATTACGCCGGGACAACGTTCACCCCTCCACTTT. The encoded protein is CASSITPGQRSPLHF.

The rearrangement uses TRBV5-5 and TRBJ1-1; D is uncertain. Germline V CDR1 and CDR2: SGHKS, YYEKEE (reference sequence). There are 14 residues in the CDR3. V was trimmed by 0 bases and J by 8 bases, leaving 14 bases between them. The CDR3 loop reads CASSLVSVGREAFF. In nucleotides, the CDR3 is TGTGCCAGCAGCTTGGTTAGTGTCGGAAGGGAAGCTTTCTTT.

This clonotype showed up many times. The V call is TRBV5-1, the J call TRBJ2-4; D might be TRBD2 (5 bases). The CDR3 extends over 16 amino acids. Trimming removed 1 base at V and 0 bases at J, with 11 bases between. Per germline, CDR1 SGHRS and CDR2 YFSETQ. The CDR3 DNA sequence: TGCGCCAGCAGCTTGCCTGCGGGTGGAGCCAAAAACATTCAGTACTTC. Its protein is CASSLPAGGAKNIQYF.

There are a few counts of this clonotype. The chain couples TRBV15 to TRBJ2-2; either TRBD1 or TRBD2 may supply D (5 bases each). Looked up from germline, CDR1 is LNHNV and CDR2 is YYDKDF (reference sequence). The CDR3 has 16 amino acids. The V end was cut by 5 bases, the J end by 2 bases, with 15 bases between. CDR3 in amino acids: CATSPGGQGNTGELFF. CDR3 bases: TGTGCCACCAGCCCAGGCGGGCAGGGAAACACCGGGGAGCTGTTTTTT.

This sequence joins TRBV7-9 and TRBJ1-3; no clear D. The CDR3 consists of 12 residues. Trimming cost V 5 bases and J 6 bases, with 8 bases left between them. CDR1 and CDR2 from the germline V gene are SEHNR and FQNEAQ (reference sequence). CDR3 sequence reads: CASSGRENTIYF. CDR3 DNA: TGTGCCAGCAGCGGCCGAGAAAACACCATATATTTT.

This clonotype was detected a few times. The gene calls are TRBV4-2 and TRBJ1-5; perhaps TRBD1 as D (5 bases). V was clipped by 1 base and J by 2 bases, with 9 bases between them. There are 15 residues in the CDR3. CDR1 is LGHNA and CDR2 is YNFKEQ in the germline V gene. The CDR3 reads CASSQAQDRNQPQHF. The DNA for the CDR3 is TGTGCCAGCAGCCAAGCACAGGACCGCAATCAGCCCCAGCATTTT.

The V gene is TRBV27, the J gene TRBJ2-7; maybe TRBD1 (6 bases). Germline V gene data show CDR1 as MNHEY and CDR2 as SMNVEV (reference sequence). The CDR3 extends over 14 amino acids. V lost 5 bases to trimming and J lost 4 bases, with 15 bases between them. The CDR3 protein is CASSPWDNSYEQYF. In nucleotides, the CDR3 is TGTGCCAGCAGTCCTTGGGACAATTCGTACGAGCAGTACTTC.

This chain connects TRBV18 to TRBJ2-5; D gene uncertain. V lost 3 bases, J lost 5 bases, and 16 bases lay in between. The CDR3 covers 15 residues. Germline CDR1 is KGHSH and CDR2 is LQKENI. CDR3 amino acids: CASSPSVGREETQYF. The CDR3 DNA reads TGTGCCAGCTCACCGTCGGTAGGGCGCGAGGAGACCCAGTACTTC.

This clonotype turned up a few times. The chain links TRBV20-1 to TRBJ1-1; tentatively, D is TRBD1 (5 bases). The V gene's germline CDR1 is DFQATT and CDR2 SNEGSKA (reference sequence). This CDR3 has 15 amino acids. Trimming left V 0 bases short and J 1 base short, with 12 bases between. CDR3 nucleotide sequence: TGCAGTGCTAGAGATCTTCGACAGAGGAACACTGAAGCTTTCTTT. It codes for CSARDLRQRNTEAFF.